This passage covers 2 T cell receptor beta chains from one sample sequenced in a study of T cell responses to AZD1222 COVID-19 vaccine. Sequenced by immunoSEQ multiplex PCR; TCRdb stores in-frame clones only, minus some. Here the sample spans roughly 120,000 clones, around 88% being singletons. Material: peripheral blood, obtained on day 0 of AZD1222 vaccination. These receptors were collected from an adult in good health.

This CDR3 reads CASLESGANVLTF. The DNA of the CDR3 is TGCGCCAGCCTCGAGTCTGGGGCCAACGTCCTGACTTTC. V usage is TRBV5-1 and J usage is TRBJ2-6; D remains unclear. Germline values: CDR1 SGHRS, CDR2 YFSETQ. CDR3 length: 13 residues. Trimming left V 7 bases short and J 1 base short, with 6 bases between.

The V gene is TRBV7-2, the J gene TRBJ1-6; D gene unclear. V was pared by 1 base and J by 6 bases, with 7 bases between. CDR1 is SGHTA, CDR2 FQGNSA, per germline. This CDR3 has 14 amino acids. The CDR3, as DNA: TGTGCCAGCAGCTTAGAAGTCCGTAATTCACCCCTCCACTTT. Protein product: CASSLEVRNSPLHF. Complete variable domain (other parts from reference TRBV7-2 and TRBJ1-6): GAGVSQSPSNKVTEKGKDVELRCDPISGHTALYWYRQSLGQGLEFLIYFQGNSAPDKSGLPSDRFSAERTGGSVSTLTIQRTQQEDSAVYLCASSLEVRNSPLHFGNGTRLTVT.